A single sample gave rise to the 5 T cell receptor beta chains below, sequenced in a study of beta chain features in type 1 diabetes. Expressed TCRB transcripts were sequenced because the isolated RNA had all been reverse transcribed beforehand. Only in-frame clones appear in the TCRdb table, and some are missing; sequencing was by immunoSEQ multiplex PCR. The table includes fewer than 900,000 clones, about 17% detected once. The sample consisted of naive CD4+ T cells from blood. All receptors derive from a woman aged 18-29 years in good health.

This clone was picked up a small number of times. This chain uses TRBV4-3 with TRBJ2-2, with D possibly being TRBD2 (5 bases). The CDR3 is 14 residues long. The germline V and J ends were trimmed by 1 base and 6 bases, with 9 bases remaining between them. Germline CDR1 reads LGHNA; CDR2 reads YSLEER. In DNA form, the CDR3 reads TGCGCCAGCAGCCAAGGGTTCGGGGCCGGGGAGCTGTTTTTT. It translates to CASSQGFGAGELFF.

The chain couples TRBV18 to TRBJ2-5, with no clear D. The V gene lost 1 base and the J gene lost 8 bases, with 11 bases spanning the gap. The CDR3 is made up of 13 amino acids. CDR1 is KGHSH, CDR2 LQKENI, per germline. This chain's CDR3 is CASSPQDWGTQYF. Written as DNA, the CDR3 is TGTGCCAGCTCACCACAGGATTGGGGAACCCAGTACTTC.

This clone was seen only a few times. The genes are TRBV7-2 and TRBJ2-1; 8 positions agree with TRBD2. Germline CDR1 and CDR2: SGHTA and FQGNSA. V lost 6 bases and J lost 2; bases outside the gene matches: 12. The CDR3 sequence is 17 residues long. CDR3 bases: TGTGCCAGCAGACTAGAAGGGACTAGTATCGCCTACAATGAGCAGTTCTTC. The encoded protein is CASRLEGTSIAYNEQFF. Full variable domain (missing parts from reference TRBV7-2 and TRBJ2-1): GAGVSQSPSNKVTEKGKDVELRCDPISGHTALYWYRQSLGQGLEFLIYFQGNSAPDKSGLPSDRFSAERTGGSVSTLTIQRTQQEDSAVYLCASRLEGTSIAYNEQFFGPGTRLTVL.

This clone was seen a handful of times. In DNA, the CDR3 is TGCGCCAGCACCAGACAGGGGCTCACAGATACGCAGTATTTT. This translates into CASTRQGLTDTQYF. The chain links TRBV5-1 to TRBJ2-3; TRBD1 matches at 8 bases. With V trimmed by 6 bases and J by 2 bases, 5 bases remained unmatched. Per germline, CDR1 SGHRS and CDR2 YFSETQ. This CDR3 contains 14 residues.

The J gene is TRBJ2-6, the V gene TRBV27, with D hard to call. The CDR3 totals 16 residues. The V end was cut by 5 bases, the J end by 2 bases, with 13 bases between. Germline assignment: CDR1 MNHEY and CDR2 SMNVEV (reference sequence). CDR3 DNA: TGTGCCAGCAGTCTCAGACCTTTAACTGGGGCCAACGTCCTGACTTTC. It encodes CASSLRPLTGANVLTF.